The present T cell receptor beta chain was sequenced within a study of T-cell memory formation after mild COVID-19. Note on this clonotype: No DNA is shown, since the ends of the CDR3 on it are uncertain; the CDR3 is the one TCRdb lists.

TCRdb reprocessed the 5' RACE reads with MiXCR, giving one entry per CDR3 protein. The sample carries about 100,000 distinct CDR3 sequences, approximately 10% recorded once. The CDR3 is 15 residues long, counting both termini. The chain recombines TRBV12-3 or TRBV12-4 with TRBJ1-2; the table gives TRBD1 as D, unverified against the DNA. Sequencing was done on a sample of PBMCs or a T cell subset sorted from them (not recorded which). The TCR comes from a man aged 18 to 29 who had mild COVID-19 (a few samples of this study predate the infection). Cell type and time point are not known. The CDR3 here is CASILGRGVDYGYTF.